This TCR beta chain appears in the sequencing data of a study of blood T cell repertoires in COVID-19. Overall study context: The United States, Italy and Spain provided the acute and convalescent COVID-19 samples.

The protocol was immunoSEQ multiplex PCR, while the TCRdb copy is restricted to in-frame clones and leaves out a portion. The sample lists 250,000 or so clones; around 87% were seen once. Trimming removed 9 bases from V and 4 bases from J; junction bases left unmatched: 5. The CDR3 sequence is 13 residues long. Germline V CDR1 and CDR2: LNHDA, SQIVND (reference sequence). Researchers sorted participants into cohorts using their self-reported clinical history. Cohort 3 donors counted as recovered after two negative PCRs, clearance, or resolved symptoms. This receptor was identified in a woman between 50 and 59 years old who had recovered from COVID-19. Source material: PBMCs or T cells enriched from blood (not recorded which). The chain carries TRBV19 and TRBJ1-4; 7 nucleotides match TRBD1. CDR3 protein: CASTGTVNEKLFF. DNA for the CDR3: TGTGCCAGCACCGGGACAGTTAATGAAAAACTGTTTTTT.